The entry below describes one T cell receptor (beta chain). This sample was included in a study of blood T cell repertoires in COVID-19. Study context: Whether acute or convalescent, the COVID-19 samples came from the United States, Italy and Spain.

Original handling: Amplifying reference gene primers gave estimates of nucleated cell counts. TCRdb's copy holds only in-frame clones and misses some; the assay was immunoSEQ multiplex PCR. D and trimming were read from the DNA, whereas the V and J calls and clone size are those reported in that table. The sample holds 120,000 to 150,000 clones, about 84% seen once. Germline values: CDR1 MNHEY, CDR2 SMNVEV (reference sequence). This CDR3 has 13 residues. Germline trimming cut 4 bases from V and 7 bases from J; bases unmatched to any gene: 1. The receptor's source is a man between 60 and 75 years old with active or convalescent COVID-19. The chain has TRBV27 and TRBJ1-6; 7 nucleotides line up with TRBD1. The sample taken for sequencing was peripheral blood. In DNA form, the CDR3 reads TGTGCCAGCAGTTGGGACAGAAATTCACCCCTCCACTTT. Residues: CASSWDRNSPLHF.